This T cell receptor (beta chain) was documented in a study of radiotherapy plus CTLA-4 blockade in lung cancer. Turning to the study itself: Patients showed objective responses in roughly 19% of cases and disease control in less than 35%.

Trimming cost V 2 bases and J 5 bases, with 12 bases left between them. CDR3 length equals 14 residues. Germline V gene data show CDR1 as SGHAT and CDR2 as FQNNGV. The study, taken as a whole, reports: Best predicting response, reportedly, were early blood T cell clone dynamics, with interferon-beta.

As regards this clone: Its specificity is not known.

The study treated chemo-refractory metastatic non-small-cell lung cancer patients with focal radiation plus ipilimumab CTLA-4 blockade. Using immunoSEQ multiplex PCR, the repertoire was profiled, and TCRdb retains in-frame clones only, with some absent. The sample carries around 65,000 clones, approximately 75% recorded once. The TCR originated in a human donor with non-small cell lung cancer who had a complete response to radiotherapy plus ipilimumab. The specimen was peripheral blood, collected from a patient treated with radiotherapy plus ipilimumab. V and J are TRBV11-2 and TRBJ2-5; D is unclear. CDR3 amino acids: CASSLRGAGETQYF. Written as DNA, the CDR3 is TGTGCCAGCAGCTTACGAGGCGCCGGGGAGACCCAGTACTTC.